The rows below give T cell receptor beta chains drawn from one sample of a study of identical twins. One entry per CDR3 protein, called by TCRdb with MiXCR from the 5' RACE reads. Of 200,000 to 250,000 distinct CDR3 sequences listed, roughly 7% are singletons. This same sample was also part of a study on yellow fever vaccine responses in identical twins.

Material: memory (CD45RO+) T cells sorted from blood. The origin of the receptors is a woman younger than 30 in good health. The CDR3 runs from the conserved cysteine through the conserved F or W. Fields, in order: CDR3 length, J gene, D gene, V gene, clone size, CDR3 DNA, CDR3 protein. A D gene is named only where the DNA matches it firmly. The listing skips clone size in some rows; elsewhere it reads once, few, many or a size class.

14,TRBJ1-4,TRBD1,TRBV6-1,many,TGTGCCAGCAGAACCGCAGGGGGCTACGAAAAACTGTTTTTT,CASRTAGGYEKLFF
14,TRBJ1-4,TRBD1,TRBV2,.,TGTGCCAGCCGGACCAGACAGGGAGGAGAAAAACTGTTTTTT,CASRTRQGGEKLFF
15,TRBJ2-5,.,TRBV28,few,TGTGCCAGCAGCCCGGGACCTATACCGGAGGAGACCCAGTACTTC,CASSPGPIPEETQYF
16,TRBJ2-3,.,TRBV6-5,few,TGTGCCAGCAGTTACTCCGGAGGGGGGACCACAGATACGCAGTATTTT,CASSYSGGGTTDTQYF
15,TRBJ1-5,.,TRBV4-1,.,TGCGCCAGCAGCCTCACCGGGCACGGCAATCAGCCCCAGCATTTT,CASSLTGHGNQPQHF
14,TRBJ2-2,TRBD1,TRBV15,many,TGTGCCACCCAGACAGGGTTTTCGACCGGGGAGCTGTTTTTT,CATQTGFSTGELFF
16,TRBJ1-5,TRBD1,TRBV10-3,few,TGTGCCATCAGTGACAGGGGACAGGGGACGGGTCAGCCCCAGCATTTT,CAISDRGQGTGQPQHF
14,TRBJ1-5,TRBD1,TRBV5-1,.,TGCGCCAGCAGCTTGGGGGACAGGGGGTCTCCCCAGCATTTT,CASSLGDRGSPQHF
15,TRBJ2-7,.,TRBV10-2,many,TGCGCCAGCAGTGAGTTTGTGACAGGATCCTACGAGCAGTACTTC,CASSEFVTGSYEQYF
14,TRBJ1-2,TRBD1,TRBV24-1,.,TGTGCCACCAGTGATCCTGGACAGGGCTATGGCTACACCTTC,CATSDPGQGYGYTF